Listed here are 3 T cell receptor beta chains from one sample, sequenced in a study of blood T cell repertoires in COVID-19. TCRdb keeps only in-frame clones here, not all; method: immunoSEQ multiplex PCR. The table records some 220,000 clones, about 83% of them present only once. The specimen sequenced was peripheral blood. The source is a woman under 40 with COVID-19, enrolled during active disease.

The V and J genes are TRBV3-1 (or the pseudogene TRBV3-2) and TRBJ2-7, with D unclear. V was clipped by 0 bases and J by 6 bases, with 15 bases between them. The V gene's germline CDR1 is LGHDT and CDR2 YNNKEL (reference sequence). CDR3 length equals 15 residues. Here the CDR3 reads CASSQDMRSGCEQYF. CDR3 in DNA: TGTGCCAGCAGCCAAGACATGCGGTCCGGGTGCGAGCAGTACTTC.

The V and J genes are TRBV5-1 and TRBJ2-5; D remains ambiguous. Trimming took 0 bases from V and 4 from J, leaving 13 bases between them. This CDR3 region has 15 residues. Germline V CDR1 and CDR2: SGHRS, YFSETQ. CDR3 DNA: TGCGCCAGCAGCTTGGGAGTTGGGCGAGTAGAGACCCAGTACTTC. As protein: CASSLGVGRVETQYF.

This sequence joins TRBV4-3 and TRBJ2-3; 8 bases are shared with TRBD2. After removal of 3 bases from V and 8 bases from J, the junction contained 13 bases not matched to a gene. There are 16 residues in the CDR3. Germline V gives CDR1 LGHNA, CDR2 YSLEER. The CDR3 DNA reads as TGCGCCAGCAGCCAGGGCTCGGCGCGGGAGGCGATTACGCAGTATTTT. Residues: CASSQGSAREAITQYF.